Listed here are 8 T cell receptor beta chains from one sample, sequenced in a study of CD8 T cell repertoires and HIV-1 epitope variants (dated by TCRdb to 2020 to 2022). Receptor amplification or capture employed the immunoSEQ multiplex PCR assay. TCRdb re-hosts the immuneACCESS table, in-frame sequences only. Its copies lack some clones; in the studies checked, an unresolved V gene accounts for under half of them, and the cause for the rest is not known. This sample holds about 5,700 clones; more than 60% were observed only once. The top ten constitute around two fifths of the sample. Their specific antigens are unknown. The sample consisted of cultured CD8+ T cells derived from PBMCs. These receptors originate from a male donor with HIV.

This chain uses TRBV29-1 with TRBJ2-2, with D unclear. Germline V gene data show CDR1 as SQVTM and CDR2 as ANQGSEA. The CDR3 contains 12 residues. CDR3 sequence: CSGEKSAGELFF. The DNA of the CDR3 is TGCAGTGGGGAAAAATCGGCCGGGGAGCTGTTTTTT.

In its sample, this clone was seen a few times. The J gene is TRBJ2-7, the V gene TRBV27; D call uncertain. CDR3 size: 15 residues. In germline, CDR1 is MNHEY, CDR2 SMNVEV (reference sequence). With 6 bases removed from V and 1 base from J, the gap between germline ends came to 16 bases. The CDR3 loop reads CASSPEGRLSYEQYF. CDR3 coding DNA: TGTGCCAGCAGCCCAGAAGGCAGGCTGTCCTACGAGCAGTACTTC.

The chain has TRBV28 and TRBJ1-1; tentatively, D is TRBD1 (6 bases). The germline gives CDR1 MDHEN, CDR2 SYDVKM. The CDR3 sequence is 16 residues long. The V end lost 5 bases, the J end lost 6 bases, and 22 bases lay between the germline ends. Written as DNA, the CDR3 is TGTGCCAGCAGTGCCTACAGGGAAGACCGCCGAGCTGAAGCTTTCTTT. This translates into CASSAYREDRRAEAFF.

This clone was seen a handful of times. The chain has TRBV18 and TRBJ2-2; D uncertain. V lost 0 bases to trimming and J lost 4 bases, with 9 bases between them. The germline V gene has CDR1 KGHSH and CDR2 LQKENI. The CDR3 runs to 15 residues. CDR3 sequence reads: CASSPPLLRTGELFF. CDR3 DNA sequence: TGTGCCAGCTCACCACCGTTACTTCGCACCGGGGAGCTGTTTTTT. Full variable domain (outside the CDR3, taken from reference TRBV18 and TRBJ2-2): NAGVMQNPRHLVRRRGQEARLRCSPMKGHSHVYWYRQLPEEGLKFMVYLQKENIIDESGMPKERFSAEFPKEGPSILRIQQVVRGDSAAYFCASSPPLLRTGELFFGEGSRLTVL.

This clone was seen a few times. This chain connects TRBV28 to TRBJ1-1; tentative D call: TRBD1 (5 bases). CDR3 length: 13 residues. Germline V gives CDR1 MDHEN, CDR2 SYDVKM. Trimming shortened V by 8 bases and J by 5 bases, and 15 bases separated the two germline ends. The CDR3 DNA reads as TGTGCCAGCGTCCACGGGGGGGATACTGAAGCTTTCTTT. As protein: CASVHGGDTEAFF.

In its sample, this clone was seen a few times. The CDR3 reads CASSAGLAVGETQYF. For the CDR3, the DNA is TGTGCCAGCAGCGCCGGACTAGCGGTGGGGGAGACCCAGTACTTC. The chain links TRBV6-5 to TRBJ2-5; 10 nucleotides agree with TRBD2. V shed 6 bases, J shed 5 bases, and the junction held 9 bases outside the gene matches. The CDR3 loop spans 15 amino acids. Germline CDR1 MNHEY, CDR2 SVGAGI.

This clone was picked up one time. The V call is TRBV6-5, the J call TRBJ2-5, with unresolved D. V lost 3 bases and J lost 5, with 13 bases in between. Germline V gives CDR1 MNHEY, CDR2 SVGAGI. CDR3 size: 14 residues. CDR3 sequence reads: CASSYQAGWETQYF. CDR3 bases: TGTGCCAGCAGTTATCAGGCAGGCTGGGAGACCCAGTACTTC.

This chain links TRBV4-3 with TRBJ2-3, with 9 nucleotides matching TRBD2. Germline V gene data show CDR1 as LGHNA and CDR2 as YSLEER. The CDR3 is 18 residues long. V trimming: 0 bases; J trimming: 6 bases; junction bases outside the gene matches: 13. CDR3 sequence (DNA): TGCGCCAGCAGCCAAGAGGGGACGCTGGGCGGGGGGGCCGATACGCAGTATTTT. The encoded protein is CASSQEGTLGGGADTQYF.